These 30 T cell receptor beta chains were all obtained from the same sample, sequenced in a study of T-cell reconstitution after alpha-beta-depleted transplantation in children (dated by TCRdb to 2016 to 2017). What this sample's treatment or condition label stands for: allogeneic hematopoietic cell transplantation with graft depleted of TCRalphabeta T cells and CD19 B cells. The method behind the library was PCR. The instrument given in TCRdb is Illumina HiSeq 2500. TCR library preparation used molecular barcoding, with unique molecular identifiers applied to normalize quantification of the TCRbeta repertoire. TCRdb cleaned the public reads at Q25 with fastp, built clones with MiXCR and kept in-frame beta chains. Merged by CDR3 protein, the rows form single entries marked with the most common genes and DNA. The sample has around 300,000 distinct CDR3 sequences on record, approximately 10% of them singletons. Jointly, the top ten make up roughly a quarter of the sample.

Sequencing was performed on peripheral blood, taken 180 days after TCRalphabeta/CD19-depleted stem cell transplant. The receptors originated from a male patient aged 2 to 10 who had a stem cell transplant for chronic granulomatous disease, so the T cells may come from the graft donor.

This clonotype was counted ten times or more. The genes are TRBV7-2 and TRBJ2-3, with 10 bases that match TRBD2. The CDR3 is 16 residues long. With 5 bases clipped from V and 0 bases from J, the junction kept 5 bases outside the gene matches. Germline V gene lookup returns CDR1 SGHTA and CDR2 FQGNSA. This CDR3 is CASSLLAGVSTDTQYF. CDR3 coding DNA: TGTGCCAGCAGCCTCCTAGCGGGGGTTAGCACAGATACGCAGTATTTT. Variable domain in full (rest from reference TRBV7-2 and TRBJ2-3): GAGVSQSPSNKVTEKGKDVELRCDPISGHTALYWYRQSLGQGLEFLIYFQGNSAPDKSGLPSDRFSAERTGGSVSTLTIQRTQQEDSAVYLCASSLLAGVSTDTQYFGPGTRLTVL.

In its sample, this clonotype was seen many times. V is TRBV3-1 and J is TRBJ2-7; D ambiguous. V shed 1 base and J shed 2 bases, with 6 bases lying between them. There are 13 residues in the CDR3. Germline CDR1 LGHDT, CDR2 YNNKEL (reference sequence). CDR3 sequence (DNA): TGTGCCAGCAGCCAAGGTATCCCCTACGAGCAGTACTTC. This translates into CASSQGIPYEQYF.

There are many counts of this clonotype. This chain connects TRBV27 to TRBJ2-2, with TRBD1 matching over 7 bases. Germline V lookup: CDR1 MNHEY, CDR2 SMNVEV (reference sequence). V shed 8 bases and J 5 bases; nucleotides not matched to a gene: 8. The CDR3 is 14 residues long. The CDR3 nucleotides read TGTGCCAGCCCCGGGACAGATTTAACCGGGGAGCTGTTTTTT. Its translation is CASPGTDLTGELFF.

There are many counts of this clonotype. The chain employs TRBV9 and TRBJ1-2, with unresolved D. Germline CDR1 reads SGDLS; CDR2 reads YYNGEE. Trimming pared 0 bases from V and 4 bases from J, leaving 13 bases between. The length of the CDR3 is 15 residues. CDR3 region: CASSVGAATLYGYTF. CDR3 nucleotides: TGTGCCAGCAGCGTAGGGGCCGCTACACTCTATGGCTACACCTTC.

The chain couples TRBV3-1 to TRBJ1-4; 8 nucleotides match TRBD1. This CDR3 region has 17 residues. V gave up 3 bases and J gave up 2 bases; unmatched junction bases: 8. The germline gives CDR1 LGHDT, CDR2 YNNKEL (reference sequence). The CDR3 DNA follows: TGTGCCAGCAGCCATGTACAGGGGGGATTGACTAATGAAAAACTGTTTTTT. It is translated as CASSHVQGGLTNEKLFF.

This clonotype was recorded at least ten times. The chain couples TRBV20-1 to TRBJ2-1; no definite D call. This CDR3 is built from 12 residues. Germline V CDR1 and CDR2: DFQATT, SNEGSKA (reference sequence). Trimming left V 6 bases short and J 3 bases short, with 9 bases between. The chain's CDR3 is CSAAENYNEQFF. DNA of the CDR3: TGCAGTGCAGCCGAAAACTACAATGAGCAGTTCTTC.

This clonotype was observed many times. This rearrangement joins TRBV5-1 to TRBJ1-4, with D hard to call. V lost 7 bases and J lost 4, with 11 bases in between. Germline-derived CDR1 and CDR2 are SGHRS and YFSETQ. The CDR3 totals 13 residues. The CDR3 bases are TGCGCCAGCCGGGCGGTGATTAATGAAAAACTGTTTTTT. It is translated as CASRAVINEKLFF.

This clonotype was observed once. This may be a read error, as it is one base from a much larger clone. The chain couples TRBV12-3 or TRBV12-4 to TRBJ1-6; 8 bases line up with TRBD1. CDR3 length: 14 amino acids. J was trimmed by 10 bases and V by 8 bases; bases with no gene match: 10. CDR3 nucleotide sequence: TGTGCCAGCCGCTCCGGACAGGGACGGTCACCCCTCCACTTT. This gives the protein CASRSGQGRSPLHF.

This clonotype was picked up many times. This sequence joins TRBV5-1 and TRBJ1-6; D remains unclear. Germline V CDR1 and CDR2: SGHRS, YFSETQ. CDR3 size: 15 residues. Trimming cost V 5 bases and J 0 bases, with 9 bases left between them. The CDR3 bases are TGCGCCAGCAGATTTAAGAGCTCCTATAATTCACCCCTCCACTTT. This gives the protein CASRFKSSYNSPLHF.

This clonotype was recorded many times. V gene TRBV4-3 combines with J gene TRBJ2-7; the match to TRBD1 covers 9 bases. V lost 3 bases and J lost 3; bases outside the gene matches: 3. The CDR3 length is 14 residues. In germline, CDR1 is LGHNA, CDR2 YSLEER. CDR3 nucleotides: TGCGCCAGCAGCCATTCGGGACAGGGCTACGAGCAGTACTTC. Protein: CASSHSGQGYEQYF.

The V call is TRBV6-5, the J call TRBJ2-7, with 10 nucleotides matching TRBD2. Germline V lookup: CDR1 MNHEY, CDR2 SVGAGI. The CDR3 runs 17 residues. After removal of 4 bases from V and 1 base from J, the junction contained 10 bases not matched to a gene. The CDR3 reads CASSSNLIAGGSYEQYF. CDR3 nucleotides: TGTGCCAGCAGTTCGAACTTAATAGCGGGAGGATCCTACGAGCAGTACTTC.

The rearrangement joins TRBV19 to TRBJ2-1; perhaps TRBD2 as D (6 bases). V gave up 0 bases and J gave up 0 bases, with 9 bases separating them. The CDR3 has 16 residues. Germline V CDR1 and CDR2: LNHDA, SQIVND (reference sequence). For the CDR3, the DNA is TGTGCCAGTAGTATAGAGGCGGGGAGCTCCTACAATGAGCAGTTCTTC. Protein: CASSIEAGSSYNEQFF. The full variable domain, rest sourced from reference TRBV19 and TRBJ2-1, is DGGITQSPKYLFRKEGQNVTLSCEQNLNHDAMYWYRQDPGQGLRLIYYSQIVNDFQKGDIAEGYSVSREKKESFPLTVTSAQKNPTAFYLCASSIEAGSSYNEQFFGPGTRLTVL.

Regarding this clonotype: This sequence may be a read error, since a much larger clone differs from it by one base. This rearrangement joins TRBV5-5 to TRBJ1-2; D possibly corresponds to TRBD1 (5 bases). V was shortened by 2 bases and J by 8 bases, with 13 bases between the two germline ends. The length of the CDR3 is 13 residues. Germline CDR1 SGHKS, CDR2 YYEKEE (reference sequence). The CDR3 nucleotides are TGTGCCAGCAGCTTCGAAGGGGCCTTCGGCTACACCTTC. It is translated as CASSFEGAFGYTF.

At least ten counts were recorded for this clonotype. The chain joins TRBV28 to TRBJ2-1; the D is unclear. The CDR3 loop spans 16 amino acids. Trimming left V 7 bases short and J 2 bases short, with 18 bases between. The germline CDR1 and CDR2 sequences are MDHEN and SYDVKM. For the CDR3, the DNA is TGTGCCAGCAAACCCCCTTCCACTACCCCCTACAATGAGCAGTTCTTC. Protein: CASKPPSTTPYNEQFF.

In its sample, this clonotype was seen many times. The chain is built from TRBV10-2 and TRBJ2-1; the match to TRBD1 covers 9 bases. This CDR3 spans 14 amino acids. The germline V gene has CDR1 WSHSY and CDR2 SAAADI. J was trimmed by 6 bases and V by 11 bases; bases with no gene match: 11. CDR3 region: CAVEGQGRGNEQFF. The CDR3 nucleotides read TGCGCCGTAGAGGGACAGGGTAGAGGCAATGAGCAGTTCTTC.

V usage is TRBV19 and J usage is TRBJ2-6, with D possibly being TRBD1 (5 bases). The germline V gene has CDR1 LNHDA and CDR2 SQIVND (reference sequence). V lost 6 bases to trimming and J lost 2 bases, with 11 bases between them. The CDR3 spans 15 residues. The CDR3 region has the DNA TGTGCCAGTAGCCCACAGGAAACTGGGGCCAACGTCCTGACTTTC. Protein: CASSPQETGANVLTF.

This clonotype was seen only a few times. The chain links TRBV4-2 to TRBJ2-3; 9 nucleotides agree with TRBD2. This CDR3 region has 18 residues. V dropped 0 bases and J dropped 4; count of bases not matched to a gene: 11. From germline, CDR1 is LGHNA and CDR2 YNFKEQ. In nucleotides, the CDR3 is TGTGCCAGCAGCCAAGATACGGTAGCGGGAGTCCCGGCAGATACGCAGTATTTT. Its protein product is CASSQDTVAGVPADTQYF.

This chain links TRBV5-4 with TRBJ2-5; 13 bases agree with TRBD2. This CDR3 has 16 residues. Germline CDR1 is SGHNT and CDR2 is YYREEE (reference sequence). Trimming removed 4 bases from V and 6 bases from J; junction bases left unmatched: 9. The CDR3 protein is CASSLVLAGGRKTQYF. Here the CDR3 DNA reads TGTGCCAGCAGCCTCGTACTAGCGGGAGGGCGAAAGACCCAGTACTTC.

This clonotype was recorded at least ten times. The CDR3 sequence: CASSVAKTSGIWYEQYF. The CDR3 coding sequence is TGTGCCAGCAGCGTGGCAAAGACTAGCGGGATTTGGTACGAGCAGTACTTC. This chain links TRBV4-2 with TRBJ2-7; 11 bases match TRBD2. V gave up 5 bases and J gave up 4 bases; unmatched junction bases: 13. The CDR3 loop spans 17 amino acids. Germline V CDR1 and CDR2: LGHNA, YNFKEQ.

This clonotype was found many times. The chain employs TRBV29-1 and TRBJ1-2, with 7 bases that match TRBD1. V dropped 3 bases and J dropped 0; count of bases not matched to a gene: 4. Germline assignment: CDR1 SQVTM and CDR2 ANQGSEA. The CDR3 consists of 14 residues. Here the CDR3 DNA reads TGCAGCGTTGAGGACAGGACCACTAACTATGGCTACACCTTC. As protein: CSVEDRTTNYGYTF.

This clonotype showed up many times. The genes are TRBV28 and TRBJ1-4, with 8 bases aligning to TRBD1. CDR1 is MDHEN and CDR2 is SYDVKM in the germline V gene. The CDR3 is 16 amino acids. J gave up 8 bases and V 4 bases, and 12 bases lay outside the gene matches. As DNA, the CDR3 is TGTGCCAGCAGTTCGATACCGGACAGGGAGGACGAAAAACTGTTTTTT. Its protein is CASSSIPDREDEKLFF.

This clonotype was recorded at least ten times. The chain recombines TRBV5-1 with TRBJ1-2; possible D gene TRBD1, 5 bases. The V and J ends lost 4 bases and 4 bases respectively, with 17 bases between them. Germline assignment: CDR1 SGHRS and CDR2 YFSETQ. CDR3 size: 15 residues. The CDR3 nucleotides are TGCGCCAGCAGCCCGCAGACAGCCGCTACCTATGGCTACACCTTC. It specifies CASSPQTAATYGYTF. Based on the CDR3 plus reference TRBV5-1 and TRBJ1-2, the full variable domain is KAGVTQTPRYLIKTRGQQVTLSCSPISGHRSVSWYQQTPGQGLQFLFEYFSETQRNKGNFPGRFSGRQFSNSRSEMNVSTLELGDSALYLCASSPQTAATYGYTFGSGTRLTVV.

This clonotype has at least ten counts. The chain carries TRBV7-8 and TRBJ2-1; 7 nucleotides line up with TRBD1. Germline lookup yields CDR1 SGHVS and CDR2 FQNEAQ. There are 15 residues in the CDR3. V dropped 5 bases and J dropped 5; count of bases not matched to a gene: 9. The chain's CDR3 is CASSHRDRMNNEQFF. The DNA for the CDR3 is TGTGCCAGCAGCCACCGGGACAGAATGAACAATGAGCAGTTCTTC.

This clonotype was detected many times. The J gene is TRBJ2-5, the V gene TRBV12-3 or TRBV12-4; 12 positions match TRBD1. After removal of 5 bases from V and 0 bases from J, the junction contained 10 bases not matched to a gene. The CDR3 covers 18 residues. The CDR3 loop reads CASSKGQGAGRYQETQYF. In DNA form, the CDR3 reads TGTGCCAGCAGTAAGGGACAGGGGGCTGGGAGGTACCAAGAGACCCAGTACTTC.

Note on this clonotype: At one of its ends the junction is not consistent with the germline gene, which may arise from a read error. The rearrangement joins TRBV18 to TRBJ1-1; 7 nucleotides align to TRBD1. Germline CDR1 reads KGHSH; CDR2 reads LQKENI. The CDR3 spans 14 residues. The CDR3 sequence: CASSPLAGQTEAFF. The CDR3 nucleotides read TGTGCCAGCTCACCGCTTGCGGGACAGACTGAAGCCTTCTTT. The whole variable domain, filled in from reference TRBV18 and TRBJ1-1, reads NAGVMQNPRHLVRRRGQEARLRCSPMKGHSHVYWYRQLPEEGLKFMVYLQKENIIDESGMPKERFSAEFPKEGPSILRIQQVVRGDSAAYFCASSPLAGQTEAFFGQGTRLTVV.

A remark on this clonotype: This may arise from a read error, as a much more abundant clone is one base away. CDR3 sequence (DNA): TGTGCCAGCAGTCAAGCCCCGGGACTAGCGTTCGAGCTGTACTTC. Amino acid sequence: CASSQAPGLAFELYF. The chain has TRBV6-1 and TRBJ2-7; TRBD2 agrees at 10 bases. The germline V gene encodes CDR1 MNHNS and CDR2 SASEGT. This CDR3 comprises 15 residues.

This clonotype was seen repeatedly, ten times or more. V is TRBV20-1 and J is TRBJ2-2, with TRBD1 matching over 7 bases. V dropped 6 bases and J dropped 6; count of bases not matched to a gene: 7. The CDR3 consists of 13 residues. The germline gives CDR1 DFQATT, CDR2 SNEGSKA (reference sequence). The CDR3 sequence: CSALQGSAGELFF. DNA for the CDR3: TGCAGTGCATTACAGGGGTCCGCCGGGGAGCTGTTTTTT.

This clonotype was seen many times. Written as DNA, the CDR3 is TGTGCCAGCAGCCCTAAGGGTCTAGGGAATGAGCAGTTCTTC. It specifies CASSPKGLGNEQFF. The V call is TRBV7-9, the J call TRBJ2-1, with D uncertain. Germline V gene lookup returns CDR1 SEHNR and CDR2 FQNEAQ (reference sequence). CDR3 size: 14 residues. The V gene lost 5 bases and the J gene lost 7 bases, with 15 bases spanning the gap.

This clonotype was detected ten times or more. This chain uses TRBV5-1 with TRBJ2-7, with a weak D call TRBD1 (5 bases). The CDR3 is made up of 14 amino acids. Trimming stripped 2 bases from V and 0 bases from J, with 9 bases between. Germline lookup yields CDR1 SGHRS and CDR2 YFSETQ. CDR3 sequence: CASSLSTVSYEQYF. The CDR3 DNA sequence: TGCGCCAGCAGCTTATCGACAGTCTCCTACGAGCAGTACTTC.

This clonotype showed up many times. The chain recombines TRBV4-1 with TRBJ2-5, with 9 bases aligning to TRBD1. CDR3 length equals 18 residues. CDR1 is MGHRA and CDR2 is YSYEKL in the germline V gene. V lost 2 bases and J lost 5; bases outside the gene matches: 15. The CDR3 is CASSQSRGDRGSRETQYF. The CDR3 nucleotides are TGCGCCAGCAGCCAAAGTAGGGGCGACAGGGGGTCGAGGGAGACCCAGTACTTC.